In this sample, the clone carrying this T cell receptor beta chain turned up once. This sample was included in a study of blood T cell repertoires in COVID-19. Trimming stripped 6 bases from V and 2 bases from J, with 14 bases between. The V gene's germline CDR1 is SGHRS and CDR2 YFSETQ. The CDR3 is 15 amino acids. How the authors handled the data: For nucleated cells, counts were estimated from reference gene primer amplification. The data were produced by immunoSEQ multiplex PCR, yet TCRdb's version contains in-frame clones alone and is incomplete. V and J calls and clone size are as listed in that table; D and trimming were resolved from the DNA. The sample shows about 290,000 clones, approximately 88% of them seen only once.

The rearrangement uses TRBV5-1 and TRBJ2-2; D is unclear. The TCR sequence derives from a woman aged 40 to 50 who had recovered from COVID-19. The material sequenced was peripheral blood. CDR3 DNA: TGCGCCAGCACCCGAGGCGACGAAAACACCGGGGAGCTGTTTTTT. Translated, it gives CASTRGDENTGELFF.